This T cell receptor (beta chain) was identified during a study of CD8+ T cells in alopecia areata. Extraction and reverse transcription of RNA yielded cDNA as the sequencing template. Profiling relied on immunoSEQ multiplex PCR, and the TCRdb table lists in-frame clones only, not all of them. The sample has 93,000 or so clones, 85% to 90% seen once. Treatment denoted: oral pan-JAK inhibitor, 5-10 mg twice daily. The sequencing used CD8+ T cells sorted from blood, collected at approximately week 30, from a patient treated with tofacitinib. The sequence came from a human donor with alopecia areata.

As DNA, the CDR3 is TGTGCCAGCAGCTTGGGGGTTGGGGGCAATCAGCCCCAGCATTTT. Its translation is CASSLGVGGNQPQHF. The chain is built from TRBV5-6 and TRBJ1-5; the D is unclear. Germline V gene data show CDR1 as SGHDT and CDR2 as YYEEEE. V lost 0 bases and J lost 2, with 9 bases in between. The CDR3 is 15 residues long.